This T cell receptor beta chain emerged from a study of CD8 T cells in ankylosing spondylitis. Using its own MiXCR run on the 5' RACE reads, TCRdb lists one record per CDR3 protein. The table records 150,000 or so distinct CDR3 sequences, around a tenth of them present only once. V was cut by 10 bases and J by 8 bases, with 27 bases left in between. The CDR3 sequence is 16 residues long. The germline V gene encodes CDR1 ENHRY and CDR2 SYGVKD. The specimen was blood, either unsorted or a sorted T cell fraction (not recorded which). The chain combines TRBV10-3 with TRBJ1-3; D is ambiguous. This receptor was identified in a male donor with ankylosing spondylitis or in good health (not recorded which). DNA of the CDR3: TGTGCCACCAAAGGAGGCAACCTAGTCACAGAACACACCATATATTTT. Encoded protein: CATKGGNLVTEHTIYF.